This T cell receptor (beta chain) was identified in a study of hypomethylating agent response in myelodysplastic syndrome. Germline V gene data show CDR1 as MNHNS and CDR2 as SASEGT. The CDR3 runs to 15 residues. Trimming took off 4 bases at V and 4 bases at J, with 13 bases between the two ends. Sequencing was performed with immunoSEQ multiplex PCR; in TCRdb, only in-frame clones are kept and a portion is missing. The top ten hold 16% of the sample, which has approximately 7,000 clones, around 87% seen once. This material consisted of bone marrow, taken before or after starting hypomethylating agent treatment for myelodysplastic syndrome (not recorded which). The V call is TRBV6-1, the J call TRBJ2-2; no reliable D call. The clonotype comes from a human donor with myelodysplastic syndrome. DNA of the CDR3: TGTGCCAGCAGTGGGGTTAGATCTATCACCGGGGAGCTGTTTTTT. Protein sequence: CASSGVRSITGELFF.